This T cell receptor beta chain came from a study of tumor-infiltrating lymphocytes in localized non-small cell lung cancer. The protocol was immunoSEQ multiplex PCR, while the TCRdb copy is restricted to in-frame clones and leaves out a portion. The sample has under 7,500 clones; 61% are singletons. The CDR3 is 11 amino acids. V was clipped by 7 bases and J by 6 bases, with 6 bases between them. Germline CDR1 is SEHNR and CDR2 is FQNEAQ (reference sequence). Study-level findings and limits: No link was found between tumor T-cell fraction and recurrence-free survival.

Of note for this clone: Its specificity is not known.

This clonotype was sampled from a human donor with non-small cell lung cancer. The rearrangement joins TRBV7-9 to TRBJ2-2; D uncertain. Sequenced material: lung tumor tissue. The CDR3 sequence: CASTRAGELFF. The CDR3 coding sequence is TGTGCCAGCACCCGAGCCGGGGAGCTGTTTTTT.